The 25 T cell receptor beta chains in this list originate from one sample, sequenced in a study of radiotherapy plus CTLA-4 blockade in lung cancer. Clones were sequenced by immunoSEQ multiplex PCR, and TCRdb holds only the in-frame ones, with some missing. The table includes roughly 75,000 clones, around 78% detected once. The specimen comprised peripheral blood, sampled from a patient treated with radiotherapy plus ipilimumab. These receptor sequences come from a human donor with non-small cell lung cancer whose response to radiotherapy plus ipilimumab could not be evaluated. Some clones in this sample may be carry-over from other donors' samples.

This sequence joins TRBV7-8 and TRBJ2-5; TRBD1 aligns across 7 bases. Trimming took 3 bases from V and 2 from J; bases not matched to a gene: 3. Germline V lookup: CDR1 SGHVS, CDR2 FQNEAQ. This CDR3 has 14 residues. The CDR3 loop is CASSFGTVQETQYF. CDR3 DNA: TGTGCCAGCAGCTTCGGGACAGTACAAGAGACCCAGTACTTC.

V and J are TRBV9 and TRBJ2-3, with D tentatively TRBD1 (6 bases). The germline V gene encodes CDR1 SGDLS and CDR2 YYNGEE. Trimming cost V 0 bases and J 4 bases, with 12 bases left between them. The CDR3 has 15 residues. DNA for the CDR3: TGTGCCAGCAGCGTAGGGGACAACGACCCAGATACGCAGTATTTT. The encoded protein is CASSVGDNDPDTQYF.

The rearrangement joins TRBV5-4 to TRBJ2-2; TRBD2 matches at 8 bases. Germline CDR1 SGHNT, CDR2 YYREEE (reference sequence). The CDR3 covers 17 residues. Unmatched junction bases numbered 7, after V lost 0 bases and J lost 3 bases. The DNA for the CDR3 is TGTGCCAGCAGCTTGGATTTTTTAGCGGGGTACACCGGGGAGCTGTTTTTT. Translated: CASSLDFLAGYTGELFF.

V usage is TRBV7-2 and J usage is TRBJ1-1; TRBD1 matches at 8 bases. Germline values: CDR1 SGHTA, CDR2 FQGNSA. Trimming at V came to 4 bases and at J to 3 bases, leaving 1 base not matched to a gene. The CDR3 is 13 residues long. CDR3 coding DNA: TGTGCCAGCAGCTCACAGGGGGACACTGAAGCTTTCTTT. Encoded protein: CASSSQGDTEAFF.

The CDR3 DNA follows: TGTGCCAGTAGAGGGTCACGGGGGAATCCCCAAGAGACCCAGTACTTC. Protein product: CASRGSRGNPQETQYF. V gene TRBV19 combines with J gene TRBJ2-5, with TRBD2 as a possible D gene (6 bases). Trimming stripped 6 bases from V and 1 base from J, with 18 bases between. The CDR3 sequence is 16 residues long. Germline V gives CDR1 LNHDA, CDR2 SQIVND (reference sequence).

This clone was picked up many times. As DNA, the CDR3 is TGTGCCAGCAGTTCCCTAGCGACTCCCTACGAGCAGTACTTC. Its protein is CASSSLATPYEQYF. The gene calls are TRBV27 and TRBJ2-7; tentative D call: TRBD2 (6 bases). Germline-derived CDR1 and CDR2 are MNHEY and SMNVEV (reference sequence). The CDR3 loop spans 14 amino acids. V lost 4 bases, J lost 2 bases, and 12 bases lay in between.

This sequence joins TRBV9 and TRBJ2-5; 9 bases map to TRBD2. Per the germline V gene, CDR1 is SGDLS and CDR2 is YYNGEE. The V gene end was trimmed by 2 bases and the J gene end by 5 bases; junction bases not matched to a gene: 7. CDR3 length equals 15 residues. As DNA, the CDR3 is TGTGCCAGCAGCGTGGGGGGACTAGCTGGTGAGACCCAGTACTTC. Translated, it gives CASSVGGLAGETQYF.

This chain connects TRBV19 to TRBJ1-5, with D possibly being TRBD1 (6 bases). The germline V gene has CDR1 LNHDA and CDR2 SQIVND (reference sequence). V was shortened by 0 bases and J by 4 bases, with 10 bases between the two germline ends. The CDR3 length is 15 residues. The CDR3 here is CASSIDRGANQPQHF. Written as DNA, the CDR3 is TGTGCCAGTAGTATAGATCGGGGGGCAAATCAGCCCCAGCATTTT.

The CDR3 protein is CASNWDRETGKLFF. CDR3 nucleotide sequence: TGTGCCAGCAATTGGGACAGGGAGACGGGAAAACTGTTTTTT. The rearrangement uses TRBV6-1 and TRBJ1-4; 9 bases align to TRBD1. The CDR3 loop spans 14 amino acids. Trimming took 7 bases from V and 10 from J; bases not matched to a gene: 10. Germline V gene sequence: CDR1 MNHNS, CDR2 SASEGT.

The CDR3 DNA is TGCAGCGGTCGGGACAGTAACACCGGGGAGCTGTTTTTT. It yields the protein CSGRDSNTGELFF. The V and J genes are TRBV29-1 and TRBJ2-2; 7 nucleotides align to TRBD1. V was clipped by 7 bases and J by 2 bases; unmatched bases: 4. The CDR3 contains 13 residues. Germline V lookup: CDR1 SQVTM, CDR2 ANQGSEA.

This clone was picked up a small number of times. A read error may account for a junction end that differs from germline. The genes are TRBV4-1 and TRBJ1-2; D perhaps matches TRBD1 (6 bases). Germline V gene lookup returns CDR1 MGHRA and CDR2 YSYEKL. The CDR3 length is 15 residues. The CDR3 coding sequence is TGTGCCAGCAGCCGAGGGGGGGGTACTAACTATGGCTACACCTTC. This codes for CASSRGGGTNYGYTF.

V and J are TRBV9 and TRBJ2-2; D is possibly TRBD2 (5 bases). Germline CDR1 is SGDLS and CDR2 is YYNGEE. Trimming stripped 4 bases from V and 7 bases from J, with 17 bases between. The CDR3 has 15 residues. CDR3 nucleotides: TGTGCCAGCAGCCTCAACAGCTTCGGGGACGGGGAGCTGTTTTTT. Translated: CASSLNSFGDGELFF.

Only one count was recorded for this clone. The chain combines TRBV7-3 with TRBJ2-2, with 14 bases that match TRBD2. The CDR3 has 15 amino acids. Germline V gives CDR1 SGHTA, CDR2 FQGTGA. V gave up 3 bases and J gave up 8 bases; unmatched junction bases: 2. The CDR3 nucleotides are TGTGCCAGCAGCTTGACTAGCGGGAGGGGAGGGGAGCTGTTTTTT. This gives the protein CASSLTSGRGGELFF.

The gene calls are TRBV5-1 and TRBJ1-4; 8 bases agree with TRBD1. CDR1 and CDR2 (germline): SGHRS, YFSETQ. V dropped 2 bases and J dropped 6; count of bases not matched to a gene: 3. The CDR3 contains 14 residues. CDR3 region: CASSLQGGDEKLFF. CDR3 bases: TGCGCCAGCAGCTTACAGGGGGGGGATGAAAAACTGTTTTTT.

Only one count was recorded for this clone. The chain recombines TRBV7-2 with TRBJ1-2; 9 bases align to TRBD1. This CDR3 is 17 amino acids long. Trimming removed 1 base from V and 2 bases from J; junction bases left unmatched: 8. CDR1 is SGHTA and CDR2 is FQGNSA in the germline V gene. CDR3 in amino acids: CASSLGGQGWDNYGYTF. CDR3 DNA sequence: TGTGCCAGCAGCTTAGGGGGACAGGGTTGGGACAACTATGGCTACACCTTC.

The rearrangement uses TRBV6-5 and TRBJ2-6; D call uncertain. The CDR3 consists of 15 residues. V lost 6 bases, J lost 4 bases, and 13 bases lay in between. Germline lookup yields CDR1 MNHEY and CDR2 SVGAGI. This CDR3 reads CASRGTESGANVLTF. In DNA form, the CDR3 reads TGTGCCAGCAGGGGTACAGAATCCGGGGCCAACGTCCTGACTTTC.

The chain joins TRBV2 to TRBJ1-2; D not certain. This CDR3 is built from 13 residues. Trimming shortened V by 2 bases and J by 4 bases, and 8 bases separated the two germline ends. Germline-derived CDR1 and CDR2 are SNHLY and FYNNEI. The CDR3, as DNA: TGTGCCAGCAGTGAATCAACAAGCTATGGCTACACCTTC. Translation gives CASSESTSYGYTF.

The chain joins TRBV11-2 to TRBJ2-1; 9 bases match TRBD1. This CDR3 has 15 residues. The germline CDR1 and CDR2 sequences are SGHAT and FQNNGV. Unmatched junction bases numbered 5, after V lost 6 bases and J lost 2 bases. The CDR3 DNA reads TGTGCCAGCAGGAACAGGGGGCTAGCCTACAATGAGCAGTTCTTC. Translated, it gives CASRNRGLAYNEQFF.

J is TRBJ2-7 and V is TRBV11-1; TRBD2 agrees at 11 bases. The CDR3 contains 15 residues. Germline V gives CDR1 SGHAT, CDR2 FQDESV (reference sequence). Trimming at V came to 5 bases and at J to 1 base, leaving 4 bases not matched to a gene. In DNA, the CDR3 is TGTGCCAGCAGCCTTAGCGGGGGGGCTTCCTACGAGCAGTACTTC. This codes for CASSLSGGASYEQYF.

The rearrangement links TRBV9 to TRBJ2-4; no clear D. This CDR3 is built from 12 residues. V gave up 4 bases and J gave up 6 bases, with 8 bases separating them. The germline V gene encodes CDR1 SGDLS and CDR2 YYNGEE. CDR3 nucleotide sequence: TGTGCCAGCAGCCTGCCCGGAAACATTCAGTACTTC. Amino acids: CASSLPGNIQYF.

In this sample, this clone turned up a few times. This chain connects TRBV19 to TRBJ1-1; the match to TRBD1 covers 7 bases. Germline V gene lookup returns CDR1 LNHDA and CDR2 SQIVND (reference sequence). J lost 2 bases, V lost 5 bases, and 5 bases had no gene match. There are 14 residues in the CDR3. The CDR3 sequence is CASSPDRANTEAFF. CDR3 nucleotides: TGTGCCAGTAGTCCCGACAGGGCTAACACTGAAGCTTTCTTT.

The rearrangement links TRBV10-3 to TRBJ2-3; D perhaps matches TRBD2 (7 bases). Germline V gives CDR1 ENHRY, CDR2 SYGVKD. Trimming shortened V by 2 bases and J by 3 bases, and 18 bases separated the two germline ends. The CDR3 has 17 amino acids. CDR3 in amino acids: CAISERGGPQGTDTQYF. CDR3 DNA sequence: TGTGCCATCAGTGAGAGGGGGGGCCCCCAGGGGACAGATACGCAGTATTTT.

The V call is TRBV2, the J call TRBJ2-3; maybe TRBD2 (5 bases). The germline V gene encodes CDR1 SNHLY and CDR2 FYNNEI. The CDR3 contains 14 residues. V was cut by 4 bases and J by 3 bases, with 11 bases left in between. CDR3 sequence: CASSGTLVTDTQYF. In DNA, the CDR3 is TGTGCCAGCAGTGGCACACTAGTTACAGATACGCAGTATTTT.

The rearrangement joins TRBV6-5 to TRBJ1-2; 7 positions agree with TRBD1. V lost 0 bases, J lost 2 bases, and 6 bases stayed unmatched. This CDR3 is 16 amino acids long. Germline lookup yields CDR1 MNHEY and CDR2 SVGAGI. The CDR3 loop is CASSYSGTAPNYGYTF. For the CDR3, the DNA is TGTGCCAGCAGTTACTCCGGGACAGCGCCCAACTATGGCTACACCTTC.

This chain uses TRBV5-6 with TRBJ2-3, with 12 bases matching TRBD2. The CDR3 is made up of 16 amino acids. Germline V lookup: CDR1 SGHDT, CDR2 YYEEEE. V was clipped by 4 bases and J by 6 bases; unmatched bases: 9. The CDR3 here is CASSGASGGAMDTQYF. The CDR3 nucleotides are TGTGCCAGCAGCGGCGCTAGCGGGGGGGCCATGGATACGCAGTATTTT.